A selection of T cell receptor beta chains follows, all from one sample in a study of Graves' ophthalmopathy and Graves' hyperthyroidism. TCRdb called the multiplex PCR reads again in MiXCR, with one record for every CDR3 protein. The table lists approximately 210,000 distinct CDR3 sequences, under 30% of them singletons. The sequenced sample consisted of peripheral blood. These receptors were taken from a man between 50 and 59 years old with Graves' ophthalmopathy. Each CDR3 is given without its conserved first and last residue. Clone size is shown for a subset of rows, as once, few, many or a class of expanded clone.

j_call v_call clone_size cdr3_aa
TRBJ2-2 TRBV6-2/TRBV6-3 once ASSNGELF
TRBJ1-2 TRBV7-4 NA ASSLDRDTYGYT
TRBJ2-7 TRBV7-8 NA ASSPEGPYEQY
TRBJ1-2 TRBV29-1 many SVGQGGDGYT
TRBJ2-4 TRBV7-6 many ASSLGPDDNIQY
TRBJ2-7 TRBV19 many ASSIVDRGNGEQY
TRBJ2-7 TRBV6-2/TRBV6-3 many ASSYSSLLYEQY
TRBJ2-2 TRBV12-3/TRBV12-4 many ASTPHVDTGELF
TRBJ2-6 TRBV28 many ASSSWVAGANVLT
TRBJ1-5 TRBV4-1 many ASSQDQGSNQPQH
TRBJ2-7 TRBV10-3 many AISESDLSGGREQY
TRBJ1-2 TRBV28 many ASRTRDTRRDGYT
TRBJ1-2 TRBV6-5 many ASRHTGGNYGYT
TRBJ2-7 TRBV7-8 NA ASSLAGQVYEQY
TRBJ1-5 TRBV6-1 NA ASRTGGRANQPQH
TRBJ1-5 TRBV6-1 once ASSDRVRQPQH
TRBJ2-7 TRBV5-1 NA ASSPGSQLVTYEQY
TRBJ2-7 TRBV11-2 NA ASSLAGREQY
TRBJ1-3 TRBV6-4 many ASSTRTGGYTSSGSTIY
TRBJ2-7 TRBV12-3/TRBV12-4 many ASKASGHEQY
TRBJ1-2 TRBV27 many ASSLSIGNGYT
TRBJ2-5 TRBV7-9 many ASREAGVETQY
TRBJ1-2 TRBV19 many ASSIQGGYGYT
TRBJ1-2 TRBV6-1 NA ASSSGDGYT
TRBJ1-1 TRBV6-1 NA ASSGGRGVAEAF
TRBJ1-1 TRBV30 NA AGRHDSFTEAF
TRBJ1-1 TRBV5-1 many ASSVSGGRAEAF
TRBJ1-5 TRBV6-1 many ASSENTGRNQPQH
TRBJ1-1 TRBV12-3/TRBV12-4 many ASSHRQGWNTEAF
TRBJ1-2 TRBV6-5 few ASSYGTGFNYGYT
TRBJ1-6 TRBV6-5 once ASSSFSGGNSPLH
TRBJ1-5 TRBV6-2/TRBV6-3 many ASSSFSGRPQH
TRBJ1-2 TRBV19 NA ASSIPPRYGYT
TRBJ1-2 TRBV18 many ASSPKTGTYGYT
TRBJ1-5 TRBV6-1 many AGGRGQAG
TRBJ2-5 TRBV28 many ASSGLAGGGETQY
TRBJ2-7 TRBV7-2 many ASSLEVWGSLDFEQY
TRBJ1-2 TRBV28 NA ASSLVDSGYGYT
TRBJ1-5 TRBV12-3/TRBV12-4 many ASSLGRTGGNQPQH
TRBJ1-1 TRBV3-1 NA ASSQMSNTEAF
TRBJ2-7 TRBV7-9 NA ASSAAGQGLYEQY
TRBJ1-6 TRBV6-1 NA ATSTQNYNSPLH
TRBJ1-5 TRBV12-3/TRBV12-4 NA ASSLFLDQPQH
TRBJ2-5 TRBV24-1 NA ATSDPLRETQY
TRBJ1-5 TRBV6-2/TRBV6-3 NA ASSNDRLHGPQH
TRBJ2-6 TRBV11-2 few ASSRPGTEVYSGANVLT
TRBJ2-5 TRBV7-9 NA ASSVMGSTETQY
TRBJ2-5 TRBV6-1 many ASKGGRETQY
TRBJ1-2 TRBV30 NA AWVGGNYGYT
TRBJ1-1 TRBV6-5 many ASSYRRDSPAF
TRBJ2-7 TRBV6-2/TRBV6-3 many ASSYGQGAGEQY
TRBJ2-7 TRBV7-8 many ASSPGTLHYKQY